This T cell receptor (beta chain) was recovered during a study of T cell repertoires in cytomegalovirus infection. Study in general: Well-studied HLA-B-restricted epitopes and recently identified HLA-C-restricted epitopes of CMV were both used in the study. It was the public TCR beta signatures that indicated both CMV infection and matching HLA type. Study-level results: CMV-specific TCR beta clonotypes restricted by HLA-C dominated the ex vivo response.

TCRdb recomputed calls from the reads with MiXCR, one row per CDR3 protein. The sample shows fewer than 1,000,000 distinct CDR3 sequences, around 31% of them seen only once. A remark on this clonotype: Its antigen is still unknown. Just one base apart from a much larger clone, this may be a read error.

The receptor was derived from a human donor in good health (CMV status not recorded). Some clones in this sample may be carry-over from other donors' samples. The source material was cultured CD8+ T cells from PBMCs, sampled from culture after CMV antigen stimulation.

The CDR3 is CASSRSDPSGADVLTF. DNA of the CDR3: TGTGCCAGCAGCCGCTCGGATCCCTCTGGGGCCGACGTCCTGACTTTC. The chain links TRBV7-6 to TRBJ2-6; D is perhaps TRBD1 (5 bases). The V gene's germline CDR1 is SGHVS and CDR2 FNYEAQ. The CDR3 is 16 amino acids.